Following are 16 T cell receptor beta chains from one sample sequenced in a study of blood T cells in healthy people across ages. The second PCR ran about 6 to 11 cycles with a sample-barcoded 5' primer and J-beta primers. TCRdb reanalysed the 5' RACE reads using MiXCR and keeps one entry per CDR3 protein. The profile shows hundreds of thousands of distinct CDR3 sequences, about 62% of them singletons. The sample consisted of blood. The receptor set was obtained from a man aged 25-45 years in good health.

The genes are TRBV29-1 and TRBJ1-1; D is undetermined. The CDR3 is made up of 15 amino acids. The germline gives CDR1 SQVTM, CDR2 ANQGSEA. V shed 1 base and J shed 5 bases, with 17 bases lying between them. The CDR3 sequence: CSVEGRAGGRTEAFF. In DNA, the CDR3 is TGCAGCGTTGAAGGTCGAGCAGGCGGGAGGACTGAAGCTTTCTTT.

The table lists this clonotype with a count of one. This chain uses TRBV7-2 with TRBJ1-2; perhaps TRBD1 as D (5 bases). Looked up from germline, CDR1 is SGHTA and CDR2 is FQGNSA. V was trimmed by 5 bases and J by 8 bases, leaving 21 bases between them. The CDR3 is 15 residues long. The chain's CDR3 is CASSQYRTLQEGYTF. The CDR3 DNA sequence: TGTGCCAGCAGCCAATATCGAACCCTACAGGAGGGCTACACCTTC. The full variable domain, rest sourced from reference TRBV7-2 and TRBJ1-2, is GAGVSQSPSNKVTEKGKDVELRCDPISGHTALYWYRQSLGQGLEFLIYFQGNSAPDKSGLPSDRFSAERTGGSVSTLTIQRTQQEDSAVYLCASSQYRTLQEGYTFGSGTRLTVV.

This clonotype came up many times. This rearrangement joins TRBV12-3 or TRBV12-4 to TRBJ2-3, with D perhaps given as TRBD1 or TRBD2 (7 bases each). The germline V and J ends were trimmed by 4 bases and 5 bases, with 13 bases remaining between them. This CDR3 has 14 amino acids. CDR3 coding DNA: TGTGCCAGCAGTTGCAGGGGGGGCGGAGATACGCAGTATTTT. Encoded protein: CASSCRGGGDTQYF.

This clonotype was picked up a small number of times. The CDR3 spells CASSLASSGKETQYF. Here the CDR3 DNA reads TGTGCCAGCAGCTTAGCGTCATCAGGGAAAGAGACCCAGTACTTC. The rearrangement joins TRBV7-2 to TRBJ2-5, with D tentatively TRBD1 (5 bases). The CDR3 is 15 amino acids. The V end lost 0 bases, the J end lost 3 bases, and 11 bases lay between the germline ends. The germline V gene encodes CDR1 SGHTA and CDR2 FQGNSA.

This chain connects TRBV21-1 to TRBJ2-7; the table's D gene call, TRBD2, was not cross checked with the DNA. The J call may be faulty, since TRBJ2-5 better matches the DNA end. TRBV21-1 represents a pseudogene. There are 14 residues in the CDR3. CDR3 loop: CASSPRHARETQYF. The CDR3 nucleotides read TGTGCCAGCAGTCCCAGGCATGCGCGGGAGACCCAGTACTTC.

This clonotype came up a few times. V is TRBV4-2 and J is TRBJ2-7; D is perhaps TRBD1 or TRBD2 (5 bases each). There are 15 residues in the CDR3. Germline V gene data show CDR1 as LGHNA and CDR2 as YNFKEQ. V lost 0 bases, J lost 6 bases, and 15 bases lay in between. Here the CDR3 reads CASSQDGTRRGEQYF. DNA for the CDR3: TGTGCCAGCAGCCAAGATGGGACCCGCCGGGGCGAGCAGTACTTC.

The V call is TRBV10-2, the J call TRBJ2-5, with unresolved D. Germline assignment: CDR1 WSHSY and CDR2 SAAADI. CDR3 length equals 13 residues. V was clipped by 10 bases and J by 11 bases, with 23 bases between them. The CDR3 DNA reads TGCGCCATCTCGCCCCCTGAATCCTACGGGCAGTACTTC. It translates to CAISPPESYGQYF.

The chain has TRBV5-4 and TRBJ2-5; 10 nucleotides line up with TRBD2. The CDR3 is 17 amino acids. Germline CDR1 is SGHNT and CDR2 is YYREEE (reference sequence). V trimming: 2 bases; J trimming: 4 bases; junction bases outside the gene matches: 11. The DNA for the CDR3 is TGTGCCAGCAGCTTAAATAAGCGGGAGGGAGGGGGAGAGACCCAGTACTTC. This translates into CASSLNKREGGGETQYF.

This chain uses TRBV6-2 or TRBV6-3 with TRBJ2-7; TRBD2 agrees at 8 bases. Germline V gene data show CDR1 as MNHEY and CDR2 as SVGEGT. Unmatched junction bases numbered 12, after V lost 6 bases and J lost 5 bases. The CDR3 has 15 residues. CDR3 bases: TGTGCCAGCAGCCCAGAAGCGGGAGTCGGGAACGAGCAGTACTTC. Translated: CASSPEAGVGNEQYF.

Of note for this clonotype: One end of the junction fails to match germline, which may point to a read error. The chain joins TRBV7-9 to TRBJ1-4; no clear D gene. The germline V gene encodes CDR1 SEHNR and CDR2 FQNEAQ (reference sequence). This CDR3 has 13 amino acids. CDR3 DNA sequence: TGTGCCTGCAGCTGGGAAGCTAATGAAAAACTGTTTTTT. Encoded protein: CACSWEANEKLFF.

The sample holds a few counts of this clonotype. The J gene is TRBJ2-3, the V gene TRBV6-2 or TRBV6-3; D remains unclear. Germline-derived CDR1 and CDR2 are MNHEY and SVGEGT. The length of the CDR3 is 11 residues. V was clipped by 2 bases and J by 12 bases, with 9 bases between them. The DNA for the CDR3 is TGTGCCAGCAGTTACGGACGGAATCAGTATTTT. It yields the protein CASSYGRNQYF.

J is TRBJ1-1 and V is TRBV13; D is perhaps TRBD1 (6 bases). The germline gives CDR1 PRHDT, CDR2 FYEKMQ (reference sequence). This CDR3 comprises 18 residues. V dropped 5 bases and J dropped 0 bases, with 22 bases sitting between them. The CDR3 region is CASSPRGMAANMNTEAFF. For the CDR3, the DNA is TGTGCCAGCAGCCCAAGGGGGATGGCAGCGAACATGAACACTGAAGCTTTCTTT.

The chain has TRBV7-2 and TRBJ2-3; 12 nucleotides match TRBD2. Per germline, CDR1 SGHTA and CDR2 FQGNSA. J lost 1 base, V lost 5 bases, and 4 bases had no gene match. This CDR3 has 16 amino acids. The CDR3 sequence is CASSTRTSGGTDTQYF. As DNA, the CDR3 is TGTGCCAGCAGCACCCGGACTAGCGGGGGCACAGATACGCAGTATTTT.

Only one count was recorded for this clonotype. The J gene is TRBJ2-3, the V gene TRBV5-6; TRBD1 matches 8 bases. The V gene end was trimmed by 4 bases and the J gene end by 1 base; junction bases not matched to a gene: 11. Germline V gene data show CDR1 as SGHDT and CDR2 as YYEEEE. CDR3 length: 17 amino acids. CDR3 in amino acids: CASSETGAQIGTDTQYF. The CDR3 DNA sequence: TGTGCCAGCAGCGAGACAGGGGCCCAAATCGGCACAGATACGCAGTATTTT.

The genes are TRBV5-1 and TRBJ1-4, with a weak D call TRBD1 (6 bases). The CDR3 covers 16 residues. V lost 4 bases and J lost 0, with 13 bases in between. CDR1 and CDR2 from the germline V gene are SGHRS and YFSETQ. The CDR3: CASSRGTDATNEKLFF. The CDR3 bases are TGCGCCAGCAGCAGGGGGACCGACGCAACTAATGAAAAACTGTTTTTT.

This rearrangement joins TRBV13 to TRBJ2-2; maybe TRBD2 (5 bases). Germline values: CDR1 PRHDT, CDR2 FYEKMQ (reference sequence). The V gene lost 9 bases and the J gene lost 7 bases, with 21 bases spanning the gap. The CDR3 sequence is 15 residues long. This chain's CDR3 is CASRIFGLLDGELFF. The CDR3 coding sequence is TGTGCCAGTCGAATATTTGGACTCCTCGACGGGGAGCTGTTTTTT.